This T cell receptor beta chain was retrieved from a study of T cells after yellow fever vaccination. The CDR3 sequence is 14 residues long. V was cut by 7 bases and J by 5 bases, with 16 bases left in between. Germline V CDR1 and CDR2: SGHTA, FQGTGA. About this clonotype: Its target is unknown.

General study findings and limits: Once the booster was given, most primary-vaccination clones reappeared, at approximately 97% for CD4 and roughly 85% for CD8.

TCRdb used MiXCR to reprocess the 5' RACE reads, holding one entry per CDR3 protein. The profile covers 550,000 or so distinct CDR3 sequences, with roughly 19% appearing a single time and roughly an eighth taken by the ten largest. The source was PBMCs, collected 15 days after the yellow fever booster vaccination. The sequence was obtained from a man younger than 40 who received the YFV17D yellow fever vaccine. V gene TRBV7-3 combines with J gene TRBJ2-3, with TRBD2 as a possible D gene (5 bases). CDR3 protein: CASTAGGPGDTQYF. The DNA for the CDR3 is TGTGCCAGCACGGCTGGCGGGCCAGGAGATACGCAGTATTTT.